This T cell receptor beta chain derives from a study of shared clonotypes between healthy human individuals. The wider study: In total, the donors were a couple of women and a few men aged 18 to 49. Per donor, three plates held CD4 naive cells, three held CD4 memory, two held CD8 naive and one held CD8 memory.

The data were produced by immunoSEQ multiplex PCR, yet TCRdb's version contains in-frame clones alone and is incomplete. The table lists over 850,000 clones, around 82% of them singletons. In germline, CDR1 is MNHEY, CDR2 SVGAGI. This CDR3 is 12 amino acids long. This clone was counted a few times. Its antigen is not known. Compared with germline, one end of the junction differs, possibly owing to a read error. Study outcomes and limitations: Some naive CD4 clonotypes, approximately 4.5%, turned up in common across a handful of donors. The study found lower generation probabilities in non-shared clonotypes than in those shared by all four donors.

The receptor was isolated from a man in his late teens or twenties in good health. Some clones in this sample may be carry-over from other donors' samples. The genes are TRBV6-5 and TRBJ1-2; tentative D call: TRBD1 (6 bases). The sample was memory CD4+ T cells from PBMCs. Noted subset: CD45RA-negative fraction. CDR3 bases: TGTGCCAGCAGTCCCTTGGGGGGCCAGGGGCACTTC. This encodes CASSPLGGQGHF.